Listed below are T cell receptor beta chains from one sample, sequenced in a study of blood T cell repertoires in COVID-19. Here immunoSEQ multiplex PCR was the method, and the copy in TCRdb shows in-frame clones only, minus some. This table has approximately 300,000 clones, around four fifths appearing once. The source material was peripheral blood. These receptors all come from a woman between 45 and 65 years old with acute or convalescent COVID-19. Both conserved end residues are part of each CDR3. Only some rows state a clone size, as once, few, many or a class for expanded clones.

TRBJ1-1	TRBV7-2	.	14	CASSLRQVNTEAFF
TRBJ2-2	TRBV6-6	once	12	CAITGVPGELFF
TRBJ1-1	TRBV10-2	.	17	CASSESKWALPNTEAFF
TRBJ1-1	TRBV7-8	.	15	CASSLRRSLNTEAFF
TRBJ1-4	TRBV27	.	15	CASSPGQVGRLELFF
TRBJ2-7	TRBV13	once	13	CASSLQGLHEQYF
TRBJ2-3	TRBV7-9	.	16	CASSLASGGGRDTQYF
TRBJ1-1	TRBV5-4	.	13	CASSFWSGERAFF
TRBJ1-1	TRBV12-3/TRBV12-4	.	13	CASSRQGVTEAFF
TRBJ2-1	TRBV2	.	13	CASTGARGNEQFF